This T cell receptor beta chain came from a study of beta chain features in type 1 diabetes (dated by TCRdb to the late 2010s). Broadly, across the study: No differences in mean age, gender distribution, total cell number or subset yield were found between patients and healthy donors. In the study, TCRB repertoires of sorted circulating CD4+ T cell subsets from recently diagnosed type 1 diabetes patients were compared with those of matched healthy donors. A total of roughly 98,000,000 sorted cells were examined across all samples, and RNA yield correlated strongly with the number of cells per subset. Regulatory and stem cell-like memory subsets were isolated from only 8 patients and roughly eight healthy donors, whereas naive and central memory subsets came from all 30 or so donors.

From each donor, a single peripheral blood sample of 100 to 150 mL on average was drawn into heparinised tubes. Naive, central memory, regulatory and stem cell-like memory CD4+ T cells were sorted on a BD FACSAria II using a panel including CD45RO, CCR7, CD25, CD127, CD95 and CD27. A purity above 98% was achieved for all sorted populations. PBMCs were separated immediately by Lymphoprep density gradient centrifugation and were stained directly, without being cultured. To minimize batch effects, samples were stained and sorted in pairs, one healthy donor with one patient per experiment. All of the isolated RNA was reverse transcribed with the High Capacity cDNA Reverse Transcription Kit, so expressed TCRB transcripts were sequenced. Deep immunoSEQ sequencing was performed on naive, central memory and regulatory T cell samples, with an average of around 3.5 million total reads per sample. After sorted cells were lysed in RLT buffer, RNA was extracted with DNase-treated RNeasy Micro or Mini kits, with the choice depending on cell number. Each cell subset was processed separately to prevent cross-contamination, with patient and healthy donor samples processed together. The immunoSEQ multiplex PCR was used to amplify TCRB sequences from cDNA, generating 87-bp fragments that spanned the CDR3 region. The amplicons were sequenced using the Illumina HiSeq platform. The original pipeline was this. Synthetic template baselines were used to correct PCR bias computationally, reads within Hamming distance 2 were collapsed together, and singletons that could not be merged were discarded. By aligning reads against IMGT, V, D and J genes, CDR3 length, and insertions or deletions at six rearrangement sites were assigned. Within each subset, clonotype counts were normalized to sorted cell number, after which true diversity and Gini coefficients were computed with the tcR R package. The overlap coefficient, calculated on TCRB nucleotide sequences, was used to measure repertoire sharing. Out-of-frame TCRB sequences from naive cells were analyzed as a proxy for the pre-selection repertoire. TCRdb limited this immuneACCESS table to in-frame rearrangements with V and J called. A share of clones is missing; checked studies link under half to unresolved V genes, and the rest is unexplained. That table supplies the V and J calls and clone size; D and trimming were determined from the DNA. Present in this sample are more than 350,000 clones, about 10% of which were seen just once. Less than 0.06% of the sample rests with the top ten.

Overall study outcomes, separate from this receptor: The naive, central memory and regulatory TCRB repertoires appeared to resemble one another more closely among patients than among healthy donors. HLA sub-analyses involved small numbers of individuals, so any influence of HLA type on TCRB rearrangement remained unresolved. Because cDNA was sequenced instead of genomic DNA, highly expressing activated cells could be over-represented, though the groups showed no difference in activation or CD3 levels. PCR might favor shorter templates, but patient and control samples were amplified and corrected together, so any skew would affect both groups equally. Type 1 diabetes patients showed a moderate but significant shortening of TCRB CDR3 length in all four CD4+ subsets. At VDJ recombination sites, type 1 diabetes patients had fewer insertions and more deleted nucleotides, which implies abnormalities in thymic rearrangement.

At the junction V is shortened by 4 bases and J by 4 bases, with 10 bases in between. Taken from the germline V gene, the CDR1 and CDR2 loops are SGHTA and FQGNSA. The CDR3 spans 13 residues, from the cysteine through the phenylalanine. Only the CDR3 part of the read is kept: 39 bases, read in frame from the first base. In this sample, this clone turned up a few times. The antigen it binds to is not known. Base qualities are not recorded, but no much larger clone differs from it by a single base. The chain couples TRBV7-2 to TRBJ2-5, with the D gene uncertain. This sequence originates from a woman under 30 in good health. Material for sequencing was naive CD4+ T cells from blood. The sample's cell subset or site, from its label and the paper: true naive CD4+ T cells. CDR3 region: CASSSTIGETQYF. The sequenced DNA: TGTGCCAGCAGCTCGACCATAGGAGAGACCCAGTACTTC.